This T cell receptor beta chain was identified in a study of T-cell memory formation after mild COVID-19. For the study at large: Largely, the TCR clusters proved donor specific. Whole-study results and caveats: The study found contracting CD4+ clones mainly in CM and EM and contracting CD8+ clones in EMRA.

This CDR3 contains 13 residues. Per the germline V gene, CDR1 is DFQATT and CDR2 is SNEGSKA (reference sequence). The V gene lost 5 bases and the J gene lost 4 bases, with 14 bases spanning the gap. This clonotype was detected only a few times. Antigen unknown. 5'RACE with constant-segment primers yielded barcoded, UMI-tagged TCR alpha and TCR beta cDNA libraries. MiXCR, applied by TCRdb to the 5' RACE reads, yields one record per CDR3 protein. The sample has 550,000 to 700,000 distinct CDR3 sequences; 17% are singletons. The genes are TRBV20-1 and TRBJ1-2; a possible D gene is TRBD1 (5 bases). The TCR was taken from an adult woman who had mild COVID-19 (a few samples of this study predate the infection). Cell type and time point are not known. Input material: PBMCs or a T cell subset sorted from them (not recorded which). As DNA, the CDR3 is TGCAGTGCTGGGGACTCGACTGGCTATGGCTACACCTTC. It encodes CSAGDSTGYGYTF.